The 19 T cell receptor beta chains given below trace back to one sample, sequenced in a study of blood T cell repertoires in COVID-19. Produced via immunoSEQ multiplex PCR; TCRdb's table is partial and in-frame only. The table records some 180,000 clones, 84% of them present only once. The sequenced sample was peripheral blood. All receptors come from a human donor in a cohort sampled during active COVID-19.

The gene calls are TRBV10-3 and TRBJ1-3; D is possibly TRBD1 (5 bases). Germline lookup yields CDR1 ENHRY and CDR2 SYGVKD. Trimming stripped 10 bases from V and 2 bases from J, with 15 bases between. The length of the CDR3 is 14 residues. In nucleotides, the CDR3 is TGTGCCAGCGAAAGAGGGACTGCTGGAAACACCATATATTTT. As protein: CASERGTAGNTIYF.

V is TRBV6-4 and J is TRBJ1-6; D gene uncertain. Per the germline V gene, CDR1 is MRHNA and CDR2 is SNTAGT. The CDR3 has 15 residues. V gave up 6 bases and J gave up 5 bases, with 14 bases separating them. The CDR3 nucleotides read TGTGCCAGCAGGGAAGACCTTCGGGATAATTCACCCCTCCACTTT. Encoded protein: CASREDLRDNSPLHF.

The rearrangement joins TRBV27 to TRBJ1-1, with 8 bases lining up with TRBD1. The V segment lost 2 bases and the J segment 6 bases; nucleotides outside the gene matches: 14. The CDR3 totals 17 residues. CDR1 is MNHEY and CDR2 is SMNVEV in the germline V gene (reference sequence). CDR3 coding DNA: TGTGCCAGCAGTTTACGACAGGGGTTCGGTGTTATCTCTGAAGCTTTCTTT. It yields the protein CASSLRQGFGVISEAFF.

J is TRBJ2-2 and V is TRBV4-2; tentative D call: TRBD1 (5 bases). Germline-derived CDR1 and CDR2 are LGHNA and YNFKEQ. The CDR3 is made up of 16 amino acids. V lost 0 bases and J 8 bases, leaving 16 bases between the germline ends. The CDR3, as DNA: TGTGCCAGCAGCCAAGAAGGAGCAGGGTGGAGTGGGGAGCTGTTTTTT. Its translation: CASSQEGAGWSGELFF.

The chain links TRBV5-6 to TRBJ2-5; D uncertain. This CDR3 region has 13 residues. Germline V lookup: CDR1 SGHDT, CDR2 YYEEEE. The V end lost 0 bases, the J end lost 0 bases, and 3 bases lay between the germline ends. The CDR3 here is CASSLDYQETQYF. CDR3 bases: TGTGCCAGCAGCTTGGACTACCAAGAGACCCAGTACTTC.

The chain employs TRBV3-1 (or the pseudogene TRBV3-2) and TRBJ1-6; 7 positions agree with TRBD1. The CDR3 has 16 residues. Germline values: CDR1 LGHDT, CDR2 YNNKEL (reference sequence). V lost 3 bases and J lost 8; bases outside the gene matches: 10. CDR3 region: CASSQDYDRVDSPLHF. CDR3 DNA: TGTGCCAGCAGCCAGGACTATGACAGGGTCGATTCACCCCTCCACTTT.

J is TRBJ2-5 and V is TRBV6-2 or TRBV6-3; 9 bases match TRBD1. V lost 5 bases, J lost 4 bases, and 8 bases stayed unmatched. Per the germline V gene, CDR1 is MNHEY and CDR2 is SVGEGT. This CDR3 is built from 15 residues. In DNA, the CDR3 is TGTGCCAGCAGTCTGTGGACAGGGGCCTCAGAGACCCAGTACTTC. This encodes CASSLWTGASETQYF.

The rearrangement links TRBV4-2 to TRBJ2-3, with TRBD2 identical over 7 bases. V lost 0 bases and J lost 2; bases outside the gene matches: 26. The germline gives CDR1 LGHNA, CDR2 YNFKEQ. The CDR3 consists of 23 residues. The chain's CDR3 is CASSQDYPRGAGDQYPNTDTQYF. The CDR3 coding sequence is TGTGCCAGCAGCCAAGATTACCCACGCGGGGCGGGGGACCAGTACCCTAACACAGATACGCAGTATTTT.

With respect to this clone: A junction boundary mismatches the germline segment, possibly from a read error. This chain connects TRBV10-2 to TRBJ2-7; 9 bases agree with TRBD1. Germline CDR1 reads WSHSY; CDR2 reads SAAADI. The CDR3 totals 14 residues. CDR3 sequence reads: CARSRQGVLHEQYF. The DNA of the CDR3 is TGCGCCCGCAGCCGACAGGGGGTCCTCCACGAGCAGTACTTC.

The CDR3 region is CASSSGFGNTIYF. The CDR3 DNA is TGTGCCAGTAGTTCCGGGTTTGGAAACACCATATATTTT. The V and J genes are TRBV19 and TRBJ1-3; D gene uncertain. The CDR3 runs to 13 residues. Trimming stripped 5 bases from V and 3 bases from J, with 8 bases between. CDR1 LNHDA and CDR2 SQIVND come from the germline V gene (reference sequence).

This clone was counted only a few times. This specimen includes other DNA sequences encoding the same CDR3. The rearrangement uses TRBV27 and TRBJ1-5; TRBD1 might be the D (5 bases). Germline V gene sequence: CDR1 MNHEY, CDR2 SMNVEV (reference sequence). The V end was cut by 3 bases, the J end by 6 bases, with 12 bases between. This CDR3 region has 14 residues. CDR3 in DNA: TGTGCCAGCAGTTTGAGGCAGGGTAGTCAGCCCCAGCATTTT. Its translation is CASSLRQGSQPQHF.

This chain links TRBV5-4 with TRBJ2-5; 7 bases are shared with TRBD1. Germline V gene lookup returns CDR1 SGHNT and CDR2 YYREEE (reference sequence). The CDR3 runs to 14 residues. The V gene end was trimmed by 4 bases and the J gene end by 5 bases; junction bases not matched to a gene: 8. The CDR3 DNA reads TGTGCCAGCAGCGGAAGACAGGGCGGGGAGACCCAGTACTTC. The encoded protein is CASSGRQGGETQYF.

The CDR3, as DNA: TGTGCCAGCAGTCCCCGGGGGGGTGGTTACAATGAGCAGTTCTTC. Its translation is CASSPRGGGYNEQFF. This chain joins TRBV27 and TRBJ2-1; 8 nucleotides line up with TRBD2. The germline gives CDR1 MNHEY, CDR2 SMNVEV (reference sequence). Trimming removed 5 bases from V and 4 bases from J; junction bases left unmatched: 7. There are 15 residues in the CDR3.

The chain recombines TRBV9 with TRBJ2-5, with 7 nucleotides matching TRBD2. The CDR3 has 17 residues. J gave up 4 bases and V 0 bases, and 12 bases lay outside the gene matches. CDR1 SGDLS and CDR2 YYNGEE come from the germline V gene. CDR3 sequence reads: CASSVATAPGGAETQYF. In DNA, the CDR3 is TGTGCCAGCAGCGTAGCTACGGCACCGGGGGGAGCAGAGACCCAGTACTTC.

The CDR3: CASRAGGNYNEQFF. The CDR3 nucleotides are TGCGCCAGCAGGGCAGGGGGGAACTACAATGAGCAGTTCTTC. The chain links TRBV10-2 to TRBJ2-1; D may be TRBD1 (7 bases). V lost 6 bases to trimming and J lost 3 bases, with 12 bases between them. The CDR3 runs 14 residues. Germline lookup yields CDR1 WSHSY and CDR2 SAAADI.

The genes are TRBV18 and TRBJ2-5, with D possibly TRBD1 on 6 matching bases. Germline lookup yields CDR1 KGHSH and CDR2 LQKENI. CDR3 length: 13 amino acids. V lost 4 bases and J lost 4, with 10 bases in between. CDR3 amino acids: CASSLGQSETQYF. In DNA form, the CDR3 reads TGTGCCAGCTCACTAGGACAGTCAGAGACCCAGTACTTC.

The chain carries TRBV19 and TRBJ2-6; D may be TRBD1 (5 bases). Trimming pared 1 base from V and 2 bases from J, leaving 12 bases between. This CDR3 is 17 amino acids long. Germline CDR1 LNHDA, CDR2 SQIVND (reference sequence). CDR3 coding DNA: TGTGCCAGTAGTATAGGCAGGGAATTGACTGGGGCCAACGTCCTGACTTTC. Its protein is CASSIGRELTGANVLTF. Based on the CDR3 plus reference TRBV19 and TRBJ2-6, the full variable domain is DGGITQSPKYLFRKEGQNVTLSCEQNLNHDAMYWYRQDPGQGLRLIYYSQIVNDFQKGDIAEGYSVSREKKESFPLTVTSAQKNPTAFYLCASSIGRELTGANVLTFGAGSRLTVL.

The chain recombines TRBV6-5 with TRBJ1-2, with D tentatively TRBD1 (5 bases). This CDR3 is 14 amino acids long. With 6 bases removed from V and 6 bases from J, the gap between germline ends came to 17 bases. Germline CDR1 MNHEY, CDR2 SVGAGI. The CDR3 region has the DNA TGTGCCAGCAGGGGTATTGGGGCGGGGGATGGCTACACCTTC. This encodes CASRGIGAGDGYTF.

This chain uses TRBV5-1 with TRBJ1-6; D gene ambiguous. The CDR3 is 11 amino acids. V lost 6 bases to trimming and J lost 9 bases, with 7 bases between them. Germline loops: CDR1 SGHRS, CDR2 YFSETQ. The chain's CDR3 is CASIGCSPLHF. As DNA, the CDR3 is TGCGCCAGCATCGGGTGTTCACCCCTCCACTTT.